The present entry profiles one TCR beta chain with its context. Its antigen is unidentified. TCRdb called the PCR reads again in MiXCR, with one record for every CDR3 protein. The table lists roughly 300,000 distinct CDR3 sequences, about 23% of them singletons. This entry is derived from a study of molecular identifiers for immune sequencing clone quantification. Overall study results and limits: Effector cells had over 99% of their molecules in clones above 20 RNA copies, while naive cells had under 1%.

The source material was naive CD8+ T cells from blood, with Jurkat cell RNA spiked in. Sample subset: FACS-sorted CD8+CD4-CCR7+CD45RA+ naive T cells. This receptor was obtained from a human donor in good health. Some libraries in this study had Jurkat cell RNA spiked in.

The CDR3 DNA reads as TGTGCCAGCAGTGCCCCGGGACAGGTCCTACGTGGGGGAGCAGATACGCAGTATTTT. As protein: CASSAPGQVLRGGADTQYF. The chain carries TRBV27 and TRBJ2-3, with 8 positions matching TRBD1. The V gene end was trimmed by 5 bases and the J gene end by 4 bases; junction bases not matched to a gene: 20. Germline V gene lookup returns CDR1 MNHEY and CDR2 SMNVEV (reference sequence). CDR3 length equals 19 residues.